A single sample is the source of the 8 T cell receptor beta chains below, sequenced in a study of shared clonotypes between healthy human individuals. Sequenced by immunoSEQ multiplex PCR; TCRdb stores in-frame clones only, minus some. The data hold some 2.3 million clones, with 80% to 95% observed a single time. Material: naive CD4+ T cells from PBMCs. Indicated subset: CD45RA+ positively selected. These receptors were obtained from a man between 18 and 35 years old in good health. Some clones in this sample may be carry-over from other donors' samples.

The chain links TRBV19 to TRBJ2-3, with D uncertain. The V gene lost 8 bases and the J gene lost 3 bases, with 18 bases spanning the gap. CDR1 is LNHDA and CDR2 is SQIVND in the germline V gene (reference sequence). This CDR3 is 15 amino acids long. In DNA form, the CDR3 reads TGTGCCAGTTCCCCTGAGCTTATTCGAACAGATACGCAGTATTTT. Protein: CASSPELIRTDTQYF.

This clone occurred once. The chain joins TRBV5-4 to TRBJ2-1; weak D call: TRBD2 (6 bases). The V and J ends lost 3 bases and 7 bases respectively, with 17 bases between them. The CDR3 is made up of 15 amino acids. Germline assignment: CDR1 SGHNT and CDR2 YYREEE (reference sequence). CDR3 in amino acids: CASSSPGVMGNEQFF. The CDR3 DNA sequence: TGTGCCAGCAGCTCTCCGGGGGTTATGGGGAATGAGCAGTTCTTC.

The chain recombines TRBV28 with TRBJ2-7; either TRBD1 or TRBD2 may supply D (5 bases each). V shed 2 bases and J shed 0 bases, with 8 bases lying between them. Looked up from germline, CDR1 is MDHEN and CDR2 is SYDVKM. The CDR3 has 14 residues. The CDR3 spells CASSLGTGSYEQYF. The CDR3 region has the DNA TGTGCCAGCAGTTTAGGGACCGGCTCCTACGAGCAGTACTTC.

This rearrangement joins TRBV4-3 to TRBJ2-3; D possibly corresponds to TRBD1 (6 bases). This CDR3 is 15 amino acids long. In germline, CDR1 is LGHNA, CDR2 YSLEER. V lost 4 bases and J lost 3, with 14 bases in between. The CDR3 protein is CASSLQGGLTDTQYF. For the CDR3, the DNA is TGCGCCAGCAGCCTTCAAGGGGGTCTGACAGATACGCAGTATTTT.

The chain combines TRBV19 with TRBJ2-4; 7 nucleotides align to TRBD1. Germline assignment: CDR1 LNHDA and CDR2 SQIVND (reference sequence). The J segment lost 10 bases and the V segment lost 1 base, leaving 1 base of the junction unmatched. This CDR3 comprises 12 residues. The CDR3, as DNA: TGTGCCAGTAGTATAGGGACAGGAATTCAGTACTTC. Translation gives CASSIGTGIQYF.

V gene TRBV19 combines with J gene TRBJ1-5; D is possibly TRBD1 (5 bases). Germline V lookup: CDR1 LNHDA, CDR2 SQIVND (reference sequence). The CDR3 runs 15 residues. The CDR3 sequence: CAVGFQGYSNQPQHF. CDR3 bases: TGTGCAGTCGGATTCCAGGGTTATAGCAATCAGCCCCAGCATTTT.

CDR3 sequence reads: CASSKVPAGGADTQYF. The CDR3 bases are TGTGCCAGCAGCAAAGTTCCAGCGGGAGGTGCAGATACGCAGTATTTT. J is TRBJ2-3 and V is TRBV21-1; TRBD2, the table's D call, lacks a check against the DNA. TRBV21-1 is flagged as a pseudogene. The CDR3 runs to 16 residues.

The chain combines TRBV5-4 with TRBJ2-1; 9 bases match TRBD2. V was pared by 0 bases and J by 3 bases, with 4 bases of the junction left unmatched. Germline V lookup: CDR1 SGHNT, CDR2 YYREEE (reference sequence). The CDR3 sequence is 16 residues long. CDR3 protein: CASSLVGSGSYNEQFF. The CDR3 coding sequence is TGTGCCAGCAGCTTGGTGGGTAGCGGGAGCTACAATGAGCAGTTCTTC.